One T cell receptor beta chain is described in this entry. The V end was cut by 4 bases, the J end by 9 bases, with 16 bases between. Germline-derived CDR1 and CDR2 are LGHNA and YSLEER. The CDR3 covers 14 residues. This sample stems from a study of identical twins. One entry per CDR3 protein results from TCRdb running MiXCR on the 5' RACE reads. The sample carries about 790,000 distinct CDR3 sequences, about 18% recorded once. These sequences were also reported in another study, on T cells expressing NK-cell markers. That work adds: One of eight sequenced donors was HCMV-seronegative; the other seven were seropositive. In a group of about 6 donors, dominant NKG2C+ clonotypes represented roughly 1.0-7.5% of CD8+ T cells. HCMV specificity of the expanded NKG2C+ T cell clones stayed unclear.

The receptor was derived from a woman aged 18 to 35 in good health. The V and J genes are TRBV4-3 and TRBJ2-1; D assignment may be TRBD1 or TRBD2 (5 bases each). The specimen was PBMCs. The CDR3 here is CASSPGQGAGEQFF. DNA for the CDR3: TGCGCCAGCAGCCCAGGTCAGGGAGCCGGTGAGCAGTTCTTC.